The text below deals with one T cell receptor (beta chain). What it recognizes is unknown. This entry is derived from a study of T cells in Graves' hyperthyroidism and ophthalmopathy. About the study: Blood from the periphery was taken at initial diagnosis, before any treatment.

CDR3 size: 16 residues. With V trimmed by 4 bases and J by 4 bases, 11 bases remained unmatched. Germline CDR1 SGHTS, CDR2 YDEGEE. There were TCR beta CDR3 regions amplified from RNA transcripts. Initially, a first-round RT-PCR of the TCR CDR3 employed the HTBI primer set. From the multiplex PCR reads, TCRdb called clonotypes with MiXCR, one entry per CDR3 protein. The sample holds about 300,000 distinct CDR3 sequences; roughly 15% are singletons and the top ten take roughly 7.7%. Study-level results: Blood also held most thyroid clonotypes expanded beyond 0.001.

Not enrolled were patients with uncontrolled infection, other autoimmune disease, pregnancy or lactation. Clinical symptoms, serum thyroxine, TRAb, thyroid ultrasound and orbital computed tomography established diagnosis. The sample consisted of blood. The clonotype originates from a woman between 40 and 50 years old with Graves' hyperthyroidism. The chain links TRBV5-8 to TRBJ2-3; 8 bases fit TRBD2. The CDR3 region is CASSPQSGSGPDTQYF. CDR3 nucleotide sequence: TGTGCCAGCAGCCCCCAAAGCGGGAGCGGTCCAGATACGCAGTATTTT. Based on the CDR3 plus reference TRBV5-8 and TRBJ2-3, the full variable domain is EAGVTQSPTHLIKTRGQQATLRCSPISGHTSVYWYQQALGLGLQFLLWYDEGEERNRGNFPPRFSGRQFPNYSSELNVNALELEDSALYLCASSPQSGSGPDTQYFGPGTRLTVL.